The rows below give T cell receptor beta chains drawn from one sample of a study of blood T cell repertoires in COVID-19. The assay was immunoSEQ multiplex PCR, and TCRdb's table has in-frame clones only and misses some. The table includes about 290,000 clones, around 86% detected once. Sample: peripheral blood. The receptors originated from a woman younger than 45 with active or convalescent COVID-19. Both conserved end residues are part of each CDR3. The order of the fields is V gene, J gene, clone size, D gene, CDR3 protein, CDR3 DNA. The D gene is left open where the match is weak. Clone size is not always given. Where it is, it says once, few, many or a class for expanded clones.

v_gene: TRBV20-1; j_gene: TRBJ2-2; abundance: -; d_gene: -; CDR3aa: CSASRLGLNTGELFF; CDR3nt: TGCAGTGCTAGTAGGCTAGGATTGAACACCGGGGAGCTGTTTTTT
v_gene: TRBV4-1; j_gene: TRBJ1-4; abundance: -; d_gene: -; CDR3aa: CASSQIGGVWEKLFF; CDR3nt: TGCGCCAGCAGCCAAATCGGGGGGGTTTGGGAAAAACTGTTTTTT
v_gene: TRBV10-3; j_gene: TRBJ2-5; abundance: few; d_gene: -; CDR3aa: CAIAGQPQETQYF; CDR3nt: TGTGCCATCGCGGGACAGCCCCAAGAGACCCAGTACTTC
v_gene: TRBV10-3; j_gene: TRBJ2-3; abundance: -; d_gene: -; CDR3aa: CAISESFNPAGSTDTQYF; CDR3nt: TGTGCCATCAGTGAGTCGTTCAATCCGGCGGGTAGCACAGATACGCAGTATTTT
v_gene: TRBV18; j_gene: TRBJ2-7; abundance: few; d_gene: TRBD2; CDR3aa: CASSPGLAGYEQYF; CDR3nt: TGTGCCAGCTCCCCTGGACTAGCGGGTTACGAGCAGTACTTC
v_gene: TRBV7-2; j_gene: TRBJ2-7; abundance: -; d_gene: -; CDR3aa: CASSLAGGPNEQYF; CDR3nt: TGTGCCAGCAGCTTAGCGGGGGGGCCCAACGAGCAGTACTTC
v_gene: TRBV6-1; j_gene: TRBJ2-7; abundance: -; d_gene: TRBD1; CDR3aa: CASSESGDSSYEQYF; CDR3nt: TGTGCCAGCAGTGAAAGTGGGGACAGCTCCTACGAGCAGTACTTC
v_gene: TRBV18; j_gene: TRBJ2-7; abundance: few; d_gene: TRBD2; CDR3aa: CASSPPSGGDYEQYF; CDR3nt: TGTGCCAGCTCACCACCTTCGGGGGGGGATTACGAGCAGTACTTC
v_gene: TRBV11-3; j_gene: TRBJ2-2; abundance: -; d_gene: -; CDR3aa: CASSLDVGAGNTGELFF; CDR3nt: TGTGCCAGCAGCTTAGACGTAGGGGCAGGTAACACCGGGGAGCTGTTTTTT
v_gene: TRBV5-5; j_gene: TRBJ1-2; abundance: once; d_gene: TRBD1; CDR3aa: CASSLEQGHGYTF; CDR3nt: TGTGCCAGCAGCTTGGAACAGGGGCATGGCTACACCTTC
v_gene: TRBV9; j_gene: TRBJ1-2; abundance: -; d_gene: TRBD1; CDR3aa: CASSEGTAANYGYTF; CDR3nt: TGTGCCAGCAGCGAAGGGACAGCAGCTAACTATGGCTACACCTTC
v_gene: TRBV4-3; j_gene: TRBJ1-2; abundance: -; d_gene: TRBD1; CDR3aa: CASSQDETGVGYTF; CDR3nt: TGCGCCAGCAGCCAAGATGAGACAGGGGTTGGCTACACCTTC
v_gene: TRBV2; j_gene: TRBJ2-1; abundance: -; d_gene: -; CDR3aa: CASSLSFRGQFF; CDR3nt: TGTGCCAGCAGTTTAAGTTTTAGGGGGCAGTTCTTC
v_gene: TRBV28; j_gene: TRBJ1-6; abundance: few; d_gene: -; CDR3aa: CASSSTVYNSPLHF; CDR3nt: TGTGCCAGCAGCTCGACAGTTTATAATTCACCCCTCCACTTT
v_gene: TRBV6-5; j_gene: TRBJ1-1; abundance: -; d_gene: -; CDR3aa: CASRPGHNTEAFF; CDR3nt: TGTGCCAGCCGGCCGGGACACAACACTGAAGCTTTCTTT
v_gene: TRBV5-4; j_gene: TRBJ2-2; abundance: -; d_gene: TRBD1; CDR3aa: CASNGQGNNGELFF; CDR3nt: TGTGCCAGCAACGGACAGGGCAACAACGGGGAGCTGTTTTTT
v_gene: TRBV18; j_gene: TRBJ2-7; abundance: -; d_gene: -; CDR3aa: CASSLNAPQGGYEQYF; CDR3nt: TGTGCCAGCTCACTCAATGCGCCGCAGGGAGGCTACGAGCAGTACTTC
v_gene: TRBV25-1; j_gene: TRBJ2-5; abundance: -; d_gene: TRBD1; CDR3aa: CASSERGQGGQETQYF; CDR3nt: TGTGCCAGCAGTGAGAGGGGACAGGGCGGACAAGAGACCCAGTACTTC
v_gene: TRBV29-1; j_gene: TRBJ2-7; abundance: -; d_gene: TRBD2; CDR3aa: CSAGGGGYEQYF; CDR3nt: TGCAGCGCTGGCGGCGGGGGTTACGAGCAGTACTTC
v_gene: TRBV5-1; j_gene: TRBJ2-7; abundance: -; d_gene: TRBD2; CDR3aa: CASSLDPGGAGEQYF; CDR3nt: TGCGCCAGCAGCTTGGATCCCGGGGGGGCAGGGGAGCAGTACTTC
v_gene: TRBV30; j_gene: TRBJ2-5; abundance: -; d_gene: TRBD1; CDR3aa: CAWRYRGDRGFETQYF; CDR3nt: TGTGCCTGGAGATACCGGGGGGACAGGGGGTTCGAGACCCAGTACTTC
v_gene: TRBV15; j_gene: TRBJ2-7; abundance: once; d_gene: -; CDR3aa: CATSRDPVFYEQYF; CDR3nt: TGTGCCACCAGCAGAGATCCCGTTTTCTACGAGCAGTACTTC
v_gene: TRBV3-1/TRBV3-2; j_gene: TRBJ2-3; abundance: -; d_gene: -; CDR3aa: CASSQSSNTQYF; CDR3nt: TGTGCCAGCAGCCAATCTTCTAATACGCAGTATTTT
v_gene: TRBV6-5; j_gene: TRBJ2-7; abundance: -; d_gene: TRBD1; CDR3aa: CASTSTGYEQYF; CDR3nt: TGTGCCAGCACCTCGACAGGGTATGAGCAGTACTTC
v_gene: TRBV23-1; j_gene: TRBJ2-5; abundance: once; d_gene: -; CDR3aa: CAPPKPPLRKTQYF; CDR3nt: TGCGCCCCTCCCAAACCGCCTTTGCGTAAGACCCAGTACTTC
v_gene: TRBV5-1; j_gene: TRBJ1-5; abundance: few; d_gene: -; CDR3aa: CASSLGGLNQPQHF; CDR3nt: TGCGCCAGCAGCTTGGGGGGGCTCAATCAGCCCCAGCATTTT
v_gene: TRBV10-3; j_gene: TRBJ2-5; abundance: -; d_gene: -; CDR3aa: CAIGAGSETQYF; CDR3nt: TGTGCCATCGGGGCTGGTTCAGAGACCCAGTACTTC
v_gene: TRBV19; j_gene: TRBJ1-2; abundance: -; d_gene: TRBD1; CDR3aa: CASSSQGYGYTF; CDR3nt: TGTGCCAGTAGTTCACAGGGGTATGGCTACACCTTC
v_gene: TRBV7-9; j_gene: TRBJ1-2; abundance: -; d_gene: -; CDR3aa: CASSPDRQLDGYTF; CDR3nt: TGTGCCAGCAGCCCAGACAGGCAGCTTGATGGCTACACCTTC
v_gene: TRBV6-5; j_gene: TRBJ2-1; abundance: -; d_gene: TRBD2; CDR3aa: CASTLAGRGEQFF; CDR3nt: TGTGCCAGCACCCTAGCGGGGCGTGGTGAGCAGTTCTTC
v_gene: TRBV18; j_gene: TRBJ1-2; abundance: -; d_gene: -; CDR3aa: CASSPRPGEYGYTF; CDR3nt: TGTGCCAGCTCTCCCAGACCAGGGGAATATGGCTACACCTTC
v_gene: TRBV7-9; j_gene: TRBJ2-3; abundance: -; d_gene: -; CDR3aa: CASSPEDLHRPWGTDTQYF; CDR3nt: TGTGCCAGCAGCCCAGAGGACCTTCACAGGCCCTGGGGCACAGATACGCAGTATTTT
v_gene: TRBV7-2; j_gene: TRBJ2-5; abundance: -; d_gene: TRBD2; CDR3aa: CASSRPLAGGPSRETQYF; CDR3nt: TGTGCCAGCAGCCGTCCTTTAGCGGGGGGGCCGAGTCGGGAGACCCAGTACTTC
v_gene: TRBV6-5; j_gene: TRBJ1-2; abundance: -; d_gene: TRBD1; CDR3aa: CASMAGGRSGYTF; CDR3nt: TGTGCCAGCATGGCAGGGGGGAGAAGTGGCTACACCTTC
v_gene: TRBV6-5; j_gene: TRBJ1-5; abundance: -; d_gene: TRBD1; CDR3aa: CASSITGGLRQPQHF; CDR3nt: TGTGCCAGCAGCATCACAGGGGGTCTCCGGCAGCCCCAGCATTTT